This T cell receptor beta chain was sequenced in a study of T cells after posttransplantation cyclophosphamide. Profiling relied on immunoSEQ multiplex PCR, and the TCRdb table lists in-frame clones only, not all of them. This sample carries under 45,000 clones, none of them present only once. The related graft donor's blood sample was taken on the day of bone marrow donation. Germline CDR1 is SGHTA and CDR2 is FQGNSA. This CDR3 spans 16 amino acids. V dropped 3 bases and J dropped 0; count of bases not matched to a gene: 6. There are a few counts of this clone. V usage is TRBV7-2 and J usage is TRBJ2-3; TRBD2 agrees at 7 bases. The sample taken for sequencing was PBMCs. The sequence was collected from a woman aged 50 to 60 in good health and a related stem cell transplant donor. The DNA of the CDR3 is TGTGCCAGCAGCTTTAAATGGGGGGGGAGCACAGATACGCAGTATTTT. Its protein is CASSFKWGGSTDTQYF.